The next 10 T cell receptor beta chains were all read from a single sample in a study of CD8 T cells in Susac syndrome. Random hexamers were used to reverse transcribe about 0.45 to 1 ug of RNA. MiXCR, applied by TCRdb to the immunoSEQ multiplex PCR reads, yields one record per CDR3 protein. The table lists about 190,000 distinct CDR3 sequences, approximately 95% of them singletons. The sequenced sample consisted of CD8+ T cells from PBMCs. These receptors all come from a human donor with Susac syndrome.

The CDR3 sequence: CSASGGHYTDTQYF. CDR3 DNA sequence: TGCAGCGCTTCGGGGGGGCATTACACAGATACGCAGTATTTT. This chain joins TRBV29-1 and TRBJ2-3; 8 positions match TRBD2. This CDR3 is built from 14 residues. CDR1 SQVTM and CDR2 ANQGSEA come from the germline V gene. Trimming at V came to 7 bases and at J to 2 bases, leaving 8 bases not matched to a gene.

The CDR3 reads CATSEREPDTQYF. The CDR3 nucleotides read TGTGCCACCAGTGAGCGAGAGCCAGATACGCAGTATTTT. This rearrangement joins TRBV24-1 to TRBJ2-3; D uncertain. Trimming pared 4 bases from V and 4 bases from J, leaving 8 bases between. CDR3 size: 13 residues. Looked up from germline, CDR1 is KGHDR and CDR2 is SFDVKD.

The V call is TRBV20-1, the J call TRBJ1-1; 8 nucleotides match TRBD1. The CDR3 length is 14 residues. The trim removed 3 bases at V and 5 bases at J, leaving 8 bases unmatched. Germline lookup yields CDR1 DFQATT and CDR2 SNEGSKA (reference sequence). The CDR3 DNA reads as TGCAGTGCTAGCCTCTTGACAGGGGAGACTGAAGCTTTCTTT. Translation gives CSASLLTGETEAFF.

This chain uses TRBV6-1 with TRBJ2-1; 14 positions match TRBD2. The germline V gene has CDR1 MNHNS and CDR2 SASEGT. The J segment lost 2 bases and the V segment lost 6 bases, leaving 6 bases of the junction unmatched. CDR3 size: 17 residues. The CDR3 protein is CASSPGLAGVAYNEQFF. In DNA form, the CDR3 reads TGTGCCAGCAGCCCGGGACTAGCGGGAGTAGCCTACAATGAGCAGTTCTTC.

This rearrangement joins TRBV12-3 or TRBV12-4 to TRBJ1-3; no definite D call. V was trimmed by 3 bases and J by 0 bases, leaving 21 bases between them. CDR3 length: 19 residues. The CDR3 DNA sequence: TGTGCCAGCAGTTTTGACCCCGGCGGGATCGGTCTCTCTGGAAACACCATATATTTT. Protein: CASSFDPGGIGLSGNTIYF.

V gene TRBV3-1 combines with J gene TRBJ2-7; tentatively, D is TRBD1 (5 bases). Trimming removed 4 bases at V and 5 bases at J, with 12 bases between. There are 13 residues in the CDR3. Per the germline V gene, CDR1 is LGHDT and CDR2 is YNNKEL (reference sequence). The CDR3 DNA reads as TGTGCCAGCAGCCCGTATGGACACGACGAGCAGTACTTC. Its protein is CASSPYGHDEQYF.

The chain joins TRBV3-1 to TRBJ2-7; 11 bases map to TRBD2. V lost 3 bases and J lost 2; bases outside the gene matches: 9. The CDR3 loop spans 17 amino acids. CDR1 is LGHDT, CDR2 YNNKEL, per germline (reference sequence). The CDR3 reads CASSHPTSGAFPYEQYF. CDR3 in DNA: TGTGCCAGCAGCCACCCGACTAGCGGGGCTTTTCCCTACGAGCAGTACTTC.

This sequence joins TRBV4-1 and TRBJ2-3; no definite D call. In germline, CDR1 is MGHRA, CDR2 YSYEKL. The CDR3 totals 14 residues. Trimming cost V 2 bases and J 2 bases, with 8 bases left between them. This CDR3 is CASSQKPITDTQYF. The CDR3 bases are TGCGCCAGCAGCCAAAAACCCATCACAGATACGCAGTATTTT.

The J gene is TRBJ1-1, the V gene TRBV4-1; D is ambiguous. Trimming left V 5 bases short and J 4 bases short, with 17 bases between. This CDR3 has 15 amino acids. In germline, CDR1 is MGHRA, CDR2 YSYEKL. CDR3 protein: CASSWMDARGTEAFF. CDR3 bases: TGCGCCAGCAGCTGGATGGACGCCCGGGGCACTGAAGCTTTCTTT.

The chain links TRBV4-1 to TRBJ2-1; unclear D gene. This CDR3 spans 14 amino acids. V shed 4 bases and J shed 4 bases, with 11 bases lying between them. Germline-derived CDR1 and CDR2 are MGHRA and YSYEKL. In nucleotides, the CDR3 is TGCGCCAGCAGCCCCATGGAGAGTTACAATGAGCAGTTCTTC. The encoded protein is CASSPMESYNEQFF.